This record concerns one T cell receptor (beta chain) sequence. This specimen belongs to a study of blood T cell repertoires in COVID-19. Study information: Some COVID-19 samples were acute and others convalescent; all came from the United States, Italy and Spain. PBMCs, B-cell-depleted T cells, or T cells were the source of the cDNA or gDNA that made up the material.

Authors' data handling: By means of reference gene primer amplification, nucleated cell counts were estimated. Here immunoSEQ multiplex PCR was the method, and the copy in TCRdb shows in-frame clones only, minus some. The V and J calls and clone size were taken over from that table, and D and trimming were inferred from the DNA. The sample contains roughly 500,000 clones, 89% of which appear only once. The CDR3 covers 11 residues. Trimming removed 8 bases from V and 12 bases from J, with 13 bases in between. Germline CDR1 is MNHEY and CDR2 is SVGAGI. Patients of the Seattle cohort, enrolled during active infection, were followed longitudinally.

The sample taken for sequencing was peripheral blood. The gene calls are TRBV6-5 and TRBJ1-4; tentatively, D is TRBD1 (6 bases). This TCR derives from a man younger than 30 with COVID-19, enrolled during active disease. DNA of the CDR3: TGTGCCAGCGGGATTAACAGGGAACTGTTTTTT. It encodes CASGINRELFF.